This T cell receptor (beta chain) was identified during a study of blood T cell repertoires in COVID-19. This clone was observed a single time. Germline assignment: CDR1 MNHNS and CDR2 SASEGT. The CDR3 has 15 residues. V was pared by 4 bases and J by 3 bases, with 13 bases between. Some clones are missing from TCRdb's copy, which holds only in-frame ones; the method was immunoSEQ multiplex PCR. The table has 55,000 to 65,000 clones, approximately 80% seen once. The sequence came from a woman in her fifties or sixties with acute or convalescent COVID-19. The chain carries TRBV6-1 and TRBJ2-1, with D perhaps TRBD1 (6 bases). The sequenced sample consisted of peripheral blood. CDR3 loop: CASSGAGARYNEQFF. The CDR3 DNA reads TGTGCCAGCAGTGGAGCAGGGGCTCGCTACAATGAGCAGTTCTTC.